This TCR beta chain was obtained from a study of CD8+ T cells in alopecia areata. Isolated RNA was reverse transcribed into cDNA used as the sequencing template. The table came from immunoSEQ multiplex PCR; TCRdb's copy has only in-frame clones and leaves some out. Of roughly 100,000 clones in the sample, 85% to 90% were seen once. V dropped 0 bases and J dropped 2; count of bases not matched to a gene: 7. The CDR3 spans 16 residues. Germline-derived CDR1 and CDR2 are SGHAT and FQNNGV. Treatment reported: oral pan-JAK inhibitor, 5-10 mg twice daily. This receptor was taken from a human donor with alopecia areata. This sequence joins TRBV11-2 and TRBJ2-7; 7 nucleotides match TRBD2. Sequenced material: CD8+ T cells sorted from blood, taken at approximately week 30, from a patient treated with tofacitinib. This chain's CDR3 is CASSLDPSGSTYEQYF. Written as DNA, the CDR3 is TGTGCCAGCAGCTTAGATCCTAGCGGATCAACCTACGAGCAGTACTTC.